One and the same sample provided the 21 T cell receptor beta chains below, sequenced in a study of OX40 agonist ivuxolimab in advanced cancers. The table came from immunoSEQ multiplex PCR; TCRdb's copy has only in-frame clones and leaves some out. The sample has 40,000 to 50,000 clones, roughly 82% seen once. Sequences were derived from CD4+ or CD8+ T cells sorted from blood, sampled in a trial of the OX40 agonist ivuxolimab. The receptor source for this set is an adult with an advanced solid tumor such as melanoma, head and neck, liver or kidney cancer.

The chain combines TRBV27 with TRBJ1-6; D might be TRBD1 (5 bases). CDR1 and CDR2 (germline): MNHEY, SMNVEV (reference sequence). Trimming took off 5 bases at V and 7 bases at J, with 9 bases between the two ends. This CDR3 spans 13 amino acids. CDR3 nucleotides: TGTGCCAGCAGTAAGGGGAACAATTCACCCCTCCACTTT. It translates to CASSKGNNSPLHF.

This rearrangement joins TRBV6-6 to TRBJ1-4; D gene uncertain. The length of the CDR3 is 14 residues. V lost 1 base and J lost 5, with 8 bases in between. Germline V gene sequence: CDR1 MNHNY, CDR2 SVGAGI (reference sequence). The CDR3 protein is CASSYWTGNEKLFF. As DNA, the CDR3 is TGTGCCAGCAGTTACTGGACGGGGAATGAAAAACTGTTTTTT.

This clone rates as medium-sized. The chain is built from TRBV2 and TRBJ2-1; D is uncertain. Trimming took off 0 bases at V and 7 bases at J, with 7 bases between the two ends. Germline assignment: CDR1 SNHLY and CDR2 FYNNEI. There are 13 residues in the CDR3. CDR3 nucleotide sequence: TGTGCCAGCAGTGAAGCTTACGGGAATGAGCAGTTCTTC. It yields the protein CASSEAYGNEQFF.

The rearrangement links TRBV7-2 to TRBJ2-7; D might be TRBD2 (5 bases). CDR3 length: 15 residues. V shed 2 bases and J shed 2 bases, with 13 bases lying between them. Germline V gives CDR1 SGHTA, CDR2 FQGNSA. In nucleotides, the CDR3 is TGTGCCAGCAGCTTACCCGGGGAGCGGACCTACGAGCAGTACTTC. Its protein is CASSLPGERTYEQYF.

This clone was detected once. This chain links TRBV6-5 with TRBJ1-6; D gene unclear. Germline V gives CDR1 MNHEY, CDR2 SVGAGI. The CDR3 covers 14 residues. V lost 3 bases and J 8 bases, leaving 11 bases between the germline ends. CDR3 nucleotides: TGTGCCAGCAGTTATGGTCTGGATGATTCACCCCTCCACTTT. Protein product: CASSYGLDDSPLHF.

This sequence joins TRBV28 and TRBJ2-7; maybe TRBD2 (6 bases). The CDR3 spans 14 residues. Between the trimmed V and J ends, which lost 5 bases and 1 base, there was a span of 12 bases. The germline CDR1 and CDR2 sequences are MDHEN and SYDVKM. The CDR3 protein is CASSIGDFSYEQYF. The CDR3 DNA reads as TGTGCCAGCAGTATTGGGGACTTTTCCTACGAGCAGTACTTC.

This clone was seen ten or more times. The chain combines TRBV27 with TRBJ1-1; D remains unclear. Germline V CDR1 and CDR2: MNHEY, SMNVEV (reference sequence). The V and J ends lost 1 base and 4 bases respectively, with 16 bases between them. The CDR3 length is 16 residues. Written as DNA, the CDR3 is TGTGCCAGCAGTTTATATAGTCCAGAGGACGGCACTGAAGCTTTCTTT. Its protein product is CASSLYSPEDGTEAFF.

The CDR3 nucleotides are TGTGCCAGCAGCTTAGAGGTAAAAGAGACCCAGTACTTC. As protein: CASSLEVKETQYF. The V and J genes are TRBV13 and TRBJ2-5, with no clear D. V shed 1 base and J shed 3 bases, with 6 bases lying between them. Germline lookup yields CDR1 PRHDT and CDR2 FYEKMQ (reference sequence). There are 13 residues in the CDR3.

CDR3 coding DNA: TGTGCCAGCAGCGAAGAACTAGGTTTTGCAGATACGCAGTATTTT. Its protein is CASSEELGFADTQYF. V gene TRBV11-2 combines with J gene TRBJ2-3; D might be TRBD2 (5 bases). This CDR3 has 15 residues. V was clipped by 5 bases and J by 4 bases, with 16 bases between them. CDR1 SGHAT and CDR2 FQNNGV come from the germline V gene. The full variable domain, rest sourced from reference TRBV11-2 and TRBJ2-3, is EAGVAQSPRYKIIEKRQSVAFWCNPISGHATLYWYQQILGQGPKLLIQFQNNGVVDDSQLPKDRFSAERLKGVDSTLKIQPAKLEDSAVYLCASSEELGFADTQYFGPGTRLTVL.

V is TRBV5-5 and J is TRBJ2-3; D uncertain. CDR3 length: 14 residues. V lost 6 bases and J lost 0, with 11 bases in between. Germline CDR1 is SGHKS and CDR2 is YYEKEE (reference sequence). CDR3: CASTPYPSTDTQYF. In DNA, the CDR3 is TGTGCCAGCACTCCATACCCGAGCACAGATACGCAGTATTTT.

As DNA, the CDR3 is TGTGCCAGCAGTTACCCAGGGGGTTATGGCTACACCTTC. It codes for CASSYPGGYGYTF. The chain employs TRBV6-6 and TRBJ1-2; 7 nucleotides line up with TRBD1. Germline CDR1 and CDR2: MNHNY and SVGAGI (reference sequence). Losses at the gene ends were 2 bases for V and 5 bases for J; bases not matched to a gene: 2. This CDR3 is 13 amino acids long.

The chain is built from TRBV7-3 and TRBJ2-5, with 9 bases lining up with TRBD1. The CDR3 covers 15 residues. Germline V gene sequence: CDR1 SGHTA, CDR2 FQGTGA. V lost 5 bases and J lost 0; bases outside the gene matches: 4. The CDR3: CASSPGTGYQETQYF. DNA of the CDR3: TGTGCCAGCAGCCCCGGGACAGGGTACCAAGAGACCCAGTACTTC.

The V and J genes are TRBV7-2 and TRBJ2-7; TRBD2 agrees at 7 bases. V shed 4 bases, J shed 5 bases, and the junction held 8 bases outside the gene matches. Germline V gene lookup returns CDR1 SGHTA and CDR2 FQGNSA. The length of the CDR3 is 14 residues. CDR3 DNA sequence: TGTGCCAGCAGCTACCCGGGAGGTATCCACGAGCAGTACTTC. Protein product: CASSYPGGIHEQYF.

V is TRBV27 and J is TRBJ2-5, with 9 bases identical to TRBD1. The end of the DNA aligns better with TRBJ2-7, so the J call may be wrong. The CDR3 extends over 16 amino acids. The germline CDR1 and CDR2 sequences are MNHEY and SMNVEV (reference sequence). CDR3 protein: CASSLSPGTGIYEQYF. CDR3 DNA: TGTGCCAGCAGTTTATCCCCCGGGACAGGGATCTACGAGCAGTACTTC.

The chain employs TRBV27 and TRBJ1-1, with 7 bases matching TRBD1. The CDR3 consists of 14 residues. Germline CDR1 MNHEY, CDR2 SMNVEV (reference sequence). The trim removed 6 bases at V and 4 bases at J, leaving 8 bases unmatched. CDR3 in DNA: TGTGCCAGCAGACCTAAGGGACAGCTCACTGAAGCTTTCTTT. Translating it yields CASRPKGQLTEAFF.

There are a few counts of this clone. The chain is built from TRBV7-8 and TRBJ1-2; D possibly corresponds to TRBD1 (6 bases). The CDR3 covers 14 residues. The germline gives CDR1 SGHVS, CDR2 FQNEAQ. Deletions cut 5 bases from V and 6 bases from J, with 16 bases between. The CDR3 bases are TGTGCCAGCAGCCCGGGTCCACAGGGCGATGGCTACACCTTC. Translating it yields CASSPGPQGDGYTF.

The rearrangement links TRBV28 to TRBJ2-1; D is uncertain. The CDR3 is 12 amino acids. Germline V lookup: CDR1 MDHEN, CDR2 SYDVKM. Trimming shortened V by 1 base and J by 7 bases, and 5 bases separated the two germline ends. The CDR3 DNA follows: TGTGCCAGCAGTTTATTGCCGAATGAGCAGTTCTTC. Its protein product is CASSLLPNEQFF.

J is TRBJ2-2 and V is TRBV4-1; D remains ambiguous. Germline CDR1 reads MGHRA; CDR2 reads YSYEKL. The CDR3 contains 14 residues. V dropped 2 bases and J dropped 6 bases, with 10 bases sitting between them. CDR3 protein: CASSQIDVPGELFF. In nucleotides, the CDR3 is TGCGCCAGCAGCCAAATAGATGTCCCCGGGGAGCTGTTTTTT.

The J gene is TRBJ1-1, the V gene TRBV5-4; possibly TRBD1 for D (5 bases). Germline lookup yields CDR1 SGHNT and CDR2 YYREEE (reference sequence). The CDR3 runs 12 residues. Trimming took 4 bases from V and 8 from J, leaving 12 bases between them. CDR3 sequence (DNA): TGTGCCAGCAGCCCTGGACACCCCGAAGCTTTCTTT. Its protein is CASSPGHPEAFF.

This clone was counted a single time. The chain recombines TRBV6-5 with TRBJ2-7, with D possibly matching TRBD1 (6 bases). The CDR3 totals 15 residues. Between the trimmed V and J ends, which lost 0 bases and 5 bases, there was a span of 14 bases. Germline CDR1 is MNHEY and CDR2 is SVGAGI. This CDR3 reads CASSYSEQGSHEQYF. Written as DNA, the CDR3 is TGTGCCAGCAGTTACTCGGAACAGGGTTCCCACGAGCAGTACTTC.

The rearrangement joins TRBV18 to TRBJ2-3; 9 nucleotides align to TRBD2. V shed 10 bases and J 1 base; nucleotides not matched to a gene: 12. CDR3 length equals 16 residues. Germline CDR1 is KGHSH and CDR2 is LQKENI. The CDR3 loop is CATWDSGSRGTDTQYF. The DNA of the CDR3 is TGTGCCACCTGGGATAGCGGGAGTCGAGGCACAGATACGCAGTATTTT.